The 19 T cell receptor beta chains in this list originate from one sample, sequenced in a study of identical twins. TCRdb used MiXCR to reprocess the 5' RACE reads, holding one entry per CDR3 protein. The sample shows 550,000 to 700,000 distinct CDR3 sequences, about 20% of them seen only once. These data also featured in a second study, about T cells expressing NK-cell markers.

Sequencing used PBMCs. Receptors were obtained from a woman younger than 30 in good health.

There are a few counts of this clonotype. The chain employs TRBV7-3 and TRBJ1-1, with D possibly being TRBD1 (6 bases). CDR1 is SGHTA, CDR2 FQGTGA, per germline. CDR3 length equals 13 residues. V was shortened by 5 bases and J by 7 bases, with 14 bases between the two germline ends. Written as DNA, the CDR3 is TGTGCCAGCAGCGCAACAGGGCATCTTGAAGCTTTCTTT. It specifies CASSATGHLEAFF.

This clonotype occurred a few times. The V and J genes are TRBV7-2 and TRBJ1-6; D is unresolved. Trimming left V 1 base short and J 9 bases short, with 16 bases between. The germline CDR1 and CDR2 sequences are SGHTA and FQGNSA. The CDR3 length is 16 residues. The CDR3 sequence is CASSLVMGNRRSPLHF. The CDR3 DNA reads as TGTGCCAGCAGCTTAGTAATGGGGAATCGGCGTTCACCCCTCCACTTT.

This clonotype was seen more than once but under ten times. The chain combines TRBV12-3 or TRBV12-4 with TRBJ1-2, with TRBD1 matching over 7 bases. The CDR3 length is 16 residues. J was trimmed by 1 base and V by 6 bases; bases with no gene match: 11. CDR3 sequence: CASRRNRGLINYGYTF. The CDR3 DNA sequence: TGTGCCAGCAGGAGGAACAGGGGCCTTATTAACTATGGCTACACCTTC.

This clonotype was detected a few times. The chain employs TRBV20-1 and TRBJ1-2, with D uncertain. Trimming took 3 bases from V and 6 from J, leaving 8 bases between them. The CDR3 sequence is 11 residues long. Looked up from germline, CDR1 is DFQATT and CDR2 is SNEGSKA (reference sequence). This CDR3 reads CSASKRDGYTF. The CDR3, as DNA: TGCAGTGCTAGTAAACGAGATGGCTACACCTTC.

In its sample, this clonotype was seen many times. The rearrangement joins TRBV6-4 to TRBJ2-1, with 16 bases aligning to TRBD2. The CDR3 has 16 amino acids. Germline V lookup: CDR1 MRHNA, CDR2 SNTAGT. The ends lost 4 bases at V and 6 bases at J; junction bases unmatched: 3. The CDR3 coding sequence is TGTGCCAGCAGTGTCGGGACTAGCGGGGGGGCCAATGAGCAGTTCTTC. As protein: CASSVGTSGGANEQFF.

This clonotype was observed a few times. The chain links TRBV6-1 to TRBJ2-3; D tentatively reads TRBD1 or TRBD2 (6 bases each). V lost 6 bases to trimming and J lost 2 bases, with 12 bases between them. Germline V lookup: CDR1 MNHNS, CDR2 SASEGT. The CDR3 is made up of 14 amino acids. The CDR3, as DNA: TGTGCCAGCAGCCAGTGGGGGGCCACAGATACGCAGTATTTT. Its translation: CASSQWGATDTQYF.

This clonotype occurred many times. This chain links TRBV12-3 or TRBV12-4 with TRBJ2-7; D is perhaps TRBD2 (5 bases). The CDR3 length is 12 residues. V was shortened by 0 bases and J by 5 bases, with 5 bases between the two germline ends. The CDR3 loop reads CASSLAGNEQYF. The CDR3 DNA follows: TGTGCCAGCAGTTTAGCCGGGAACGAGCAGTACTTC.

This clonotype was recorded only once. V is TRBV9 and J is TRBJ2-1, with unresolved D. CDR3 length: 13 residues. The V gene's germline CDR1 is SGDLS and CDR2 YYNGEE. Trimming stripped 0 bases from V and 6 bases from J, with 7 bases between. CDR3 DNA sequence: TGTGCCAGCAGCGTAGTAAGTGTCAATGAGCAGTTCTTC. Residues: CASSVVSVNEQFF. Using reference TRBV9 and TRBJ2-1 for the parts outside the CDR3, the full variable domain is DSGVTQTPKHLITATGQRVTLRCSPRSGDLSVYWYQQSLDQGLQFLIQYYNGEERAKGNILERFSAQQFPDLHSELNLSSLELGDSALYFCASSVVSVNEQFFGPGTRLTVL.

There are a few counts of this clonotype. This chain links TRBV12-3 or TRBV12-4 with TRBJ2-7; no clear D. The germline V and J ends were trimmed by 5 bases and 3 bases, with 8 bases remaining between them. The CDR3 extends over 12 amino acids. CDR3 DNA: TGTGCCAGCAGTCACCGGAGCTACGAGCAGTACTTC. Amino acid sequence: CASSHRSYEQYF.

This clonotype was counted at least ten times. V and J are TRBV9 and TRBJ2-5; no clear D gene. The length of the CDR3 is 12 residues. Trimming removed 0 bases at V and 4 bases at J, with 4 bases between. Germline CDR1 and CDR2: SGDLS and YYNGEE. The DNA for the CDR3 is TGTGCCAGCAGCGTAGAGGGAGAGACCCAGTACTTC. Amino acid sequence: CASSVEGETQYF.

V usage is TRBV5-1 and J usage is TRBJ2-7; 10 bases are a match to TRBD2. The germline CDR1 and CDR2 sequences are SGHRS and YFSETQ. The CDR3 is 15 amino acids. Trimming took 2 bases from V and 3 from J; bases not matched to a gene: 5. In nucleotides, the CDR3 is TGCGCCAGCAGCTTAGGGTCTAGCGGGGGCTACGAGCAGTACTTC. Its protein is CASSLGSSGGYEQYF.

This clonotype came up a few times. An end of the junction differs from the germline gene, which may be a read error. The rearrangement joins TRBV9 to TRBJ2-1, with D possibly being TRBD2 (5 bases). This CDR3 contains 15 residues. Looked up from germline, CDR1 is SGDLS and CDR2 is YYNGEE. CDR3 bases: TGTGCCAACAGCGTAGAAGGGAGCTCCTACAATGAGCAGTTCTTC. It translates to CANSVEGSSYNEQFF.

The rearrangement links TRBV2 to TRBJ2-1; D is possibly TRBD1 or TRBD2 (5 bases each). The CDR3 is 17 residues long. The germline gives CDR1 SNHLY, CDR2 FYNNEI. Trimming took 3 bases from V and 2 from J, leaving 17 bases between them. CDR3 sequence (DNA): TGTGCCAGCAGTGATGCAGGGACGAGAACTCCCTACAATGAGCAGTTCTTC. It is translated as CASSDAGTRTPYNEQFF.

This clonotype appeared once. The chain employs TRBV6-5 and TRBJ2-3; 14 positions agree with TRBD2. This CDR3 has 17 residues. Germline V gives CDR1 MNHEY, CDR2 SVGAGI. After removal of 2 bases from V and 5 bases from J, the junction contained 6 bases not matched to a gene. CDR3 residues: CASSYVGTSGSQDTQYF. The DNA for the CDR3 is TGTGCCAGCAGTTACGTCGGGACTAGCGGGAGTCAAGATACGCAGTATTTT.

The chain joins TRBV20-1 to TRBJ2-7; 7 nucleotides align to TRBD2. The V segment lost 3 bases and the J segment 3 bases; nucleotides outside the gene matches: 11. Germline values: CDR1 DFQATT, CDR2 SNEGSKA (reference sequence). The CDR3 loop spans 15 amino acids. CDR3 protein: CSARGLGRGIYEQYF. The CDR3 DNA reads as TGCAGTGCTAGGGGACTCGGGCGGGGGATCTACGAGCAGTACTTC.

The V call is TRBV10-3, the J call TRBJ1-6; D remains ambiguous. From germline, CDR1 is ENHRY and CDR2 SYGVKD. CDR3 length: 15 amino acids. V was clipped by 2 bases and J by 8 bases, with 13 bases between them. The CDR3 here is CAISEGRAEDSPLHF. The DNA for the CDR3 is TGTGCCATCAGTGAGGGGCGGGCAGAGGATTCACCCCTCCACTTT.

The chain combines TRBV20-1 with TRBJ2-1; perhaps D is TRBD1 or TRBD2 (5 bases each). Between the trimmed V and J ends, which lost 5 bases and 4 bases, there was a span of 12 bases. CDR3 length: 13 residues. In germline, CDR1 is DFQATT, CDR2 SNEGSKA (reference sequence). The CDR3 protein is CSASGPKYNEQFF. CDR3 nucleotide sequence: TGCAGTGCTTCGGGGCCCAAGTACAATGAGCAGTTCTTC.

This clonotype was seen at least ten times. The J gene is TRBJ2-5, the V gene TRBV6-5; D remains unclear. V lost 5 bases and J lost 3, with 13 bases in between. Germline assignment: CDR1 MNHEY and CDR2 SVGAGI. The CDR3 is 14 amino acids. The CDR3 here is CASSPRDPEETQYF. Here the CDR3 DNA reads TGTGCCAGCAGTCCCCGTGATCCCGAAGAGACCCAGTACTTC.

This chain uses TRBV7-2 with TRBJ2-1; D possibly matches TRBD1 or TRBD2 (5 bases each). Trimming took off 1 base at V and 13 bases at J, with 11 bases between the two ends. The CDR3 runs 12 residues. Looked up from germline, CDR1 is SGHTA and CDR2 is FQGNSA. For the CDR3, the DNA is TGTGCCAGCAGCTTAGGCGCCGGGACCCAGTTCTTC. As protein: CASSLGAGTQFF.